This T cell receptor (beta chain) came from a study of tumor-infiltrating lymphocytes in primary liver carcinoma. Looking at the study overall: With diameters of roughly 4.2 to 10 cm, tumors were stage T1-T3 N0M0.

The roughly 17-31 mg bulk tissue piece was not sorted before simultaneous RNA and DNA extraction. Each participant had primary liver carcinoma, and surgical resection was the treatment. With chronic HBV infection, the patients were also treatment-naive. This CDR3 is 16 amino acids long. Making TCR beta cDNA involved around 540 ng total RNA and a constant-region primer. Generation of the TCR beta libraries relied on three nested multiplex PCR rounds using slightly modified ARM-PCR. In the first two PCR rounds, TRBV1-TRBV30 forward primers were paired with a C-beta reverse primer, and each round lasted about 10 cycles. TCRdb reprocessed the multiplex PCR reads with MiXCR, giving one entry per CDR3 protein. The table records under 110,000 distinct CDR3 sequences, about 63% of them present only once.

The chain couples TRBV12-1 to TRBJ2-2; the table gives TRBD2 as D, unverified against the DNA. TRBV12-1 is described as a pseudogene. The specimen sequenced was liver tumor tissue from sampling region 2. The subset: tumor region T2, inferior pole. This clonotype was sampled from a woman aged 60-75 years with primary liver carcinoma and hepatitis B virus infection. CDR3 nucleotides: TGTGCCAGCATCGCGGGGGGGCACATGAACACCGGGGAGCTATTTTTT. This translates into CASIAGGHMNTGELFF.